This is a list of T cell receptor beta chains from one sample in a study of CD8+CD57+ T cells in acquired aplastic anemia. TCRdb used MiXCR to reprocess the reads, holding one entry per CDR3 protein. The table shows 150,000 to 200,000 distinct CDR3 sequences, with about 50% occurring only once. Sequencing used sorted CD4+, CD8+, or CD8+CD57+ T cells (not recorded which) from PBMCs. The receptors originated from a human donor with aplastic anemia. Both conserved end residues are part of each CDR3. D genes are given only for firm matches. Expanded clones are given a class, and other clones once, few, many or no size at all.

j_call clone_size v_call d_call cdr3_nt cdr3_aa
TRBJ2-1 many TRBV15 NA TGTGCCACCAGCAGAGTTGCCCTAGCGGGACAGGAAAATGAGCAGTTCTTC CATSRVALAGQENEQFF
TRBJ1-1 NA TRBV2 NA TGTGCCAGCAGTGCCCTGGGGGCAAACACTGAAGCTTTCTTT CASSALGANTEAFF
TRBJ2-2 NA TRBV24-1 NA TGTGCCACCAGTGATTTGAGGCGGGACAAGAACACCGGGGAGCTGTTTTTT CATSDLRRDKNTGELFF
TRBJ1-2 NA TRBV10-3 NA TGTGCCATCAGCCCACAGGGATACTATGGCTACACCTTC CAISPQGYYGYTF
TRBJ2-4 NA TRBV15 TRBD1 TGTGCCACCAGCAGCTTTAAACAGGGGGAGAGAAACATTCAGTACTTC CATSSFKQGERNIQYF
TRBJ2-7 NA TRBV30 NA TGTGCCTGGGATACCGGGAGTTCCTACGAGCAGTACTTC CAWDTGSSYEQYF
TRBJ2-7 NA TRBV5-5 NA TGTGTCAGCAGCTTAAAGCAGGCCTACGAGCAGTACTTC CVSSLKQAYEQYF
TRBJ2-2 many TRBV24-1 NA TGTGCCACCAGGAGTGGGGACACCGGGGAGCTGTTTTTT CATRSGDTGELFF
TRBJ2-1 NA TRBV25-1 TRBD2 TGTGCTAGAGATCCTAGCGGGAGATTATGGAATGAGCAGTTCTTC CARDPSGRLWNEQFF
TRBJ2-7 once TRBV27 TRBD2 TGTGCCAGCAGTTCGGGACTAGTGGGTTGGGATCAGTACTTC CASSSGLVGWDQYF
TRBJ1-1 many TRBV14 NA TGTGCCAGCAGCCTCGCCTTGAACACTGAAGCTTTCTTT CASSLALNTEAFF
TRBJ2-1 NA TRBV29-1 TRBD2 TGCAGCGTTGGCGGGAGAATTGATGAGCAGTTCTTC CSVGGRIDEQFF
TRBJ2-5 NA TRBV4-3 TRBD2 TGCGCCAGCAGCCAGGGACTAGCGGGAATGGGGGTCCAAGAGACCCAGTACTTC CASSQGLAGMGVQETQYF
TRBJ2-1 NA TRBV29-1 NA TGCAGCGTTGCATCGGGTCTAGACTCCTACAATGAGCAGTTCTTC CSVASGLDSYNEQFF
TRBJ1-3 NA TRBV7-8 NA TGTGCCAGCAGCTCGCGACAGTCTCTTGGAAACACCATATATTTT CASSSRQSLGNTIYF
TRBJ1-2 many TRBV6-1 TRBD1 TGTGCCAGCACCGGACAGGGGCTCCTCTATGGCTACACCTTC CASTGQGLLYGYTF
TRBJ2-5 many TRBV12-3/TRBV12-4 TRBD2 TGTGCCAGCAGCCACGACCTCCTGCGGGGGTTTGGGGAGACCCAGTACTTC CASSHDLLRGFGETQYF